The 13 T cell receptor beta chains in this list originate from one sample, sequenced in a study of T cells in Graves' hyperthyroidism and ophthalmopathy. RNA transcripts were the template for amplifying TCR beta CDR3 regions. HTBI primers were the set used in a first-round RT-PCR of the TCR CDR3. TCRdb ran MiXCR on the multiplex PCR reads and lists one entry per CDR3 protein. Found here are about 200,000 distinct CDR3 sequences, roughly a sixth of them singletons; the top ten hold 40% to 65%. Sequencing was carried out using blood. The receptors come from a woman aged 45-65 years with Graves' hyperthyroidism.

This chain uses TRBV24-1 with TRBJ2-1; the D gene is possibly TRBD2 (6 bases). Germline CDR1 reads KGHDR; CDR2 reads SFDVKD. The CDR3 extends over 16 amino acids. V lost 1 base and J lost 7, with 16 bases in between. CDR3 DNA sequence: TGTGCCACCAGTGATTTTTCGGGACCAAGCGGGAATGAGCAGTTCTTC. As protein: CATSDFSGPSGNEQFF.

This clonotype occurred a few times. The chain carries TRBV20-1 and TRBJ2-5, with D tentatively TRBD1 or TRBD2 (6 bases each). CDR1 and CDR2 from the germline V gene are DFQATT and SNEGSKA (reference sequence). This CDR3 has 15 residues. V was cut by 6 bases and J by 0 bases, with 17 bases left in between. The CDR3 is CSAPSWGANQETQYF. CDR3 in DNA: TGCAGTGCCCCCAGTTGGGGGGCTAACCAAGAGACCCAGTACTTC.

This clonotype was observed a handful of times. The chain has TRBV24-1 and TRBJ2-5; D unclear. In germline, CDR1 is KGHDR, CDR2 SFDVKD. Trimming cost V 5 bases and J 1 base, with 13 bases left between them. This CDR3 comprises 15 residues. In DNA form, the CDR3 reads TGTGCCACCAGTGGTGTCCCCCCTCTCCAAGAGACCCAGTACTTC. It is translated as CATSGVPPLQETQYF.

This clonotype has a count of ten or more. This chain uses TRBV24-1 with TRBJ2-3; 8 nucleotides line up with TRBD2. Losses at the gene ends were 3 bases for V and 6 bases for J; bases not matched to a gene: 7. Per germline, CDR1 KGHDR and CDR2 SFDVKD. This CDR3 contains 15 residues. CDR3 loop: CATSDPGLGIDTQYF. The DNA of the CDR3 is TGTGCCACCAGTGATCCGGGACTAGGAATCGATACGCAGTATTTT.

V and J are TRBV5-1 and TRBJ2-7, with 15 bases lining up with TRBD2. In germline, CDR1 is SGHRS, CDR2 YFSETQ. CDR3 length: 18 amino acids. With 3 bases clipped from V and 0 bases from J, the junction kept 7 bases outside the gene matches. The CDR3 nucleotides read TGCGCCAGCAGCTCGGGACTAGCGGGAGGCCCGAGCTCCTACGAGCAGTACTTC. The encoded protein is CASSSGLAGGPSSYEQYF.

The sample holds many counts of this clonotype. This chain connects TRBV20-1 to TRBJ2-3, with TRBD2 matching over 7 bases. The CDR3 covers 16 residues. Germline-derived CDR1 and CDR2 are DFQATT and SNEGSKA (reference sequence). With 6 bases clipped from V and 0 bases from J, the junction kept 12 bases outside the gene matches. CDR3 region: CSAGLAESTSTDTQYF. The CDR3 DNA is TGCAGTGCGGGGCTAGCGGAGTCAACTAGCACAGATACGCAGTATTTT.

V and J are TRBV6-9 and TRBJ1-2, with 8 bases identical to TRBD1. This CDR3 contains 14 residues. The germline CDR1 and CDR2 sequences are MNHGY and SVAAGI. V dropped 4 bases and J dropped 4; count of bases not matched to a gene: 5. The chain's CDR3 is CASSLQDRGYGYTF. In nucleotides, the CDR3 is TGTGCCAGCAGTTTACAAGACAGGGGCTATGGCTACACCTTC.

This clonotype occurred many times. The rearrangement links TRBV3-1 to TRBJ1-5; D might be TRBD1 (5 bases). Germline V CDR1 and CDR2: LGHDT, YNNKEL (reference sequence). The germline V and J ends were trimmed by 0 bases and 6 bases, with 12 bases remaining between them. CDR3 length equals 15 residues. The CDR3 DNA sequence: TGTGCCAGCAGCCAAGACGCAGGGTCGGGTCAGCCCCAGCATTTT. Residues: CASSQDAGSGQPQHF.

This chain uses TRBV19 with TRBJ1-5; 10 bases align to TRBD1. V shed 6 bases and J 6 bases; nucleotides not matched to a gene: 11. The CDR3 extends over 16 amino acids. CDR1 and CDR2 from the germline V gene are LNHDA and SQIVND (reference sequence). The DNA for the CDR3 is TGTGCCAGTAGGAATACCGGGACAGGGGCAGGTCAGCCCCAGCATTTT. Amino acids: CASRNTGTGAGQPQHF.

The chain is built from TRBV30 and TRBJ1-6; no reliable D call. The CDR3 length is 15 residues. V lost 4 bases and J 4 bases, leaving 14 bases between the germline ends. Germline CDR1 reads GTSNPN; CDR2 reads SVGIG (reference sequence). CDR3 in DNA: TGTGCCTGGACCATCGCCGGGGATTATAATTCACCCCTCCACTTT. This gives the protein CAWTIAGDYNSPLHF.

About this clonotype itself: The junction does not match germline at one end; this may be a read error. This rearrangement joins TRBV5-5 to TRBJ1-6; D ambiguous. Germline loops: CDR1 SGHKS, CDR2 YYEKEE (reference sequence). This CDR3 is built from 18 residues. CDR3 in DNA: TGTGCCAGCAGCTCCGGGCTACCCTCGAGCTCCTATAATTCACCCCTCCGCTTT. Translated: CASSSGLPSSSYNSPLRF.

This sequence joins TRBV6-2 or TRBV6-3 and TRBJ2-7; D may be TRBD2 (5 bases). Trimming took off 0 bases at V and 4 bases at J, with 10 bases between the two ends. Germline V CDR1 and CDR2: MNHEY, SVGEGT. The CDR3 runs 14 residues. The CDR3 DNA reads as TGTGCCAGCAGTTACTCGAGTTCGGGGTACGAGCAGTACTTC. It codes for CASSYSSSGYEQYF.

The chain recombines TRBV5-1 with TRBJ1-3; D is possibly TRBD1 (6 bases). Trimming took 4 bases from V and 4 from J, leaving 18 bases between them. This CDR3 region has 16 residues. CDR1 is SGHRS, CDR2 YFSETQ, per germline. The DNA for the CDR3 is TGCGCCAGCAGCCGGGACAACAACTTGTCCGGAAACACCATATATTTT. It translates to CASSRDNNLSGNTIYF. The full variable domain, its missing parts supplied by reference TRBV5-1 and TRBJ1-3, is KAGVTQTPRYLIKTRGQQVTLSCSPISGHRSVSWYQQTPGQGLQFLFEYFSETQRNKGNFPGRFSGRQFSNSRSEMNVSTLELGDSALYLCASSRDNNLSGNTIYFGEGSWLTVV.